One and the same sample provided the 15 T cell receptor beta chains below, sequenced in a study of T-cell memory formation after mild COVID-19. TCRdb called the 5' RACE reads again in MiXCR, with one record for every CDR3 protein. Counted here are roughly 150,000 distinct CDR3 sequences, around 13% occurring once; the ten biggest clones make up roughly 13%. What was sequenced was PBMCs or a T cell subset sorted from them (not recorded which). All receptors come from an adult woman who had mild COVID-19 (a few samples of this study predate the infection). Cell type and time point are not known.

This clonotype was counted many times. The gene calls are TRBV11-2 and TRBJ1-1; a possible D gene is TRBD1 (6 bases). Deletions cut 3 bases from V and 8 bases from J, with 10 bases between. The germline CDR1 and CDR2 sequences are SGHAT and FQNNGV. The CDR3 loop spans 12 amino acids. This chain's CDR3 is CASSFSDREAFF. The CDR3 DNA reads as TGTGCCAGCAGCTTCAGTGACAGGGAAGCTTTCTTT.

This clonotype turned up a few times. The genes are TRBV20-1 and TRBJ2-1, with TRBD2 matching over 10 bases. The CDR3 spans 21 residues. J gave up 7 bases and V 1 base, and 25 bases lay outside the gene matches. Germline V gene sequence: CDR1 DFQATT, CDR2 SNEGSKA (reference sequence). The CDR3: CSARAYANASSGRRLRNEQFF. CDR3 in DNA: TGCAGTGCTAGAGCGTATGCTAATGCGTCTAGCGGGAGAAGGTTGCGGAATGAGCAGTTCTTC.

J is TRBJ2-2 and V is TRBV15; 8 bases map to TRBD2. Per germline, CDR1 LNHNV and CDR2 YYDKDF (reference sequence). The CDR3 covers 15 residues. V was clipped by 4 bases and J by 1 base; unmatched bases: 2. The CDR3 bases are TGTGCCACCAGCAAACTAGCGGTGAACACCGGGGAGCTGTTTTTT. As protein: CATSKLAVNTGELFF. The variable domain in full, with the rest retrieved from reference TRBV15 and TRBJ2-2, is DAMVIQNPRYQVTQFGKPVTLSCSQTLNHNVMYWYQQKSSQAPKLLFHYYDKDFNNEADTPDNFQSRRPNTSFCFLDIRSPGLGDTAMYLCATSKLAVNTGELFFGEGSRLTVL.

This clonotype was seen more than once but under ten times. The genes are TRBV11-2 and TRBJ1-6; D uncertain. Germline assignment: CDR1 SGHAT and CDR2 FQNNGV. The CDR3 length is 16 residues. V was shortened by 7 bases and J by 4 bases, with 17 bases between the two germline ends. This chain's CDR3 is CASTTDEVLYNSPLHF. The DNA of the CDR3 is TGTGCCAGCACCACCGACGAAGTCCTTTATAATTCACCCCTCCACTTT.

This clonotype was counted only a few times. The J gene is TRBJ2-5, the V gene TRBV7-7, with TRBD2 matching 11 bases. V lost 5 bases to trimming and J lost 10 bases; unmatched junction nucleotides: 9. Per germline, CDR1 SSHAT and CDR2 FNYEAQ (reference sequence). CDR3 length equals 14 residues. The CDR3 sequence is CASSQTYSGGDQYF. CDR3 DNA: TGTGCCAGCAGCCAAACCTATAGCGGGGGGGACCAGTACTTC. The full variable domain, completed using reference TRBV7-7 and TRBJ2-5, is GAGVSQSPRYKVTKRGQDVTLRCDPISSHATLYWYQQALGQGPEFLTYFNYEAQPDKSGLPSDRFSAERPEGSISTLTIQRTEQRDSAMYRCASSQTYSGGDQYFGPGTRLLVL.

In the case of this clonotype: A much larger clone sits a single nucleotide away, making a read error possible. The CDR3 loop reads CASSPSGLSGTYEQYF. The CDR3, as DNA: TGTGCCAGCAGTCCCTCTGGACTATCGGGAACCTACGAGCAGTACTTC. J is TRBJ2-7 and V is TRBV27; possible D gene TRBD2, 6 bases. The germline V and J ends were trimmed by 5 bases and 2 bases, with 19 bases remaining between them. The germline gives CDR1 MNHEY, CDR2 SMNVEV (reference sequence). CDR3 length: 16 amino acids.

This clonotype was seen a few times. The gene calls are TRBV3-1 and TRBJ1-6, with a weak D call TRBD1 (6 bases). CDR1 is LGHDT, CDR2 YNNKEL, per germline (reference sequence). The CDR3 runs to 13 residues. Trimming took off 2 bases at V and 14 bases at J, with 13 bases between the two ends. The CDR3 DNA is TGTGCCAGCAGCCAACCAGGGTCAGGGGCCCTCCACTTT. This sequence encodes CASSQPGSGALHF.

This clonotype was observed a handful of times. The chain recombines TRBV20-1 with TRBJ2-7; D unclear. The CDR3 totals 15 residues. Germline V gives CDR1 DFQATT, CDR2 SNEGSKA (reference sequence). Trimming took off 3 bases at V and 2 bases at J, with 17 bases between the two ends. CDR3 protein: CSARSVQSNTYEQYF. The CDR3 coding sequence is TGCAGTGCTAGGAGTGTACAGTCGAATACCTACGAGCAGTACTTC.

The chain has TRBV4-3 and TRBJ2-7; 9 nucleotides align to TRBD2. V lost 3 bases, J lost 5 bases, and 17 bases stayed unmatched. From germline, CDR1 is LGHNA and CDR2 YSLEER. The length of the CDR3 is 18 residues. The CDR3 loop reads CASSQHQVAGVYLDEQYF. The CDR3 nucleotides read TGCGCCAGCAGCCAGCACCAGGTAGCGGGAGTCTATCTCGACGAGCAGTACTTC.

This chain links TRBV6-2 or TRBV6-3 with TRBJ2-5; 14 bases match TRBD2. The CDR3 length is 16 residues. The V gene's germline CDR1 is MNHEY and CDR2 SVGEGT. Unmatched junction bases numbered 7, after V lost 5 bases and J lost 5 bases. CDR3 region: CASSRPGLAGAETQYF. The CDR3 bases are TGTGCCAGCAGTCGCCCGGGACTAGCGGGAGCTGAGACCCAGTACTTC.

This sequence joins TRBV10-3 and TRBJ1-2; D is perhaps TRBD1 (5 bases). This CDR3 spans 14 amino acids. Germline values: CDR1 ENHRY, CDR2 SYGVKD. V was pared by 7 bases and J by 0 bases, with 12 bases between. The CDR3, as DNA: TGTGCCATCACCGAAGGGGTAACTAACTATGGCTACACCTTC. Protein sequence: CAITEGVTNYGYTF.

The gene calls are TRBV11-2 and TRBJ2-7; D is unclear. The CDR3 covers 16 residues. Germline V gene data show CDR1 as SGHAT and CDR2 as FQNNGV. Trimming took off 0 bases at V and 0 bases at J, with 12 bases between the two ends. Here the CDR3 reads CASSLEGRRSSYEQYF. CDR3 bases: TGTGCCAGCAGCTTAGAAGGTCGCAGGTCCTCCTACGAGCAGTACTTC.

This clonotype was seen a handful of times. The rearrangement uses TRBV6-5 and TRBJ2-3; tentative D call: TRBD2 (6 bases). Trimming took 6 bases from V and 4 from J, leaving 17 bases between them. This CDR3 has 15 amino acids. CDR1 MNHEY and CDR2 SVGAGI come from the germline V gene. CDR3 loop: CASSFGGGVSDTQYF. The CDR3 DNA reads TGTGCCAGCAGCTTTGGGGGAGGTGTCTCAGATACGCAGTATTTT.

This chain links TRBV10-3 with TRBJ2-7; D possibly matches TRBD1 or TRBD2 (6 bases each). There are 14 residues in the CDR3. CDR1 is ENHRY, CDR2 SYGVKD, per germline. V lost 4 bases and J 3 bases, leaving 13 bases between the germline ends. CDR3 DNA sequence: TGTGCCATCAGTGGAGCCGGGGGCGGCTACGAGCAGTACTTC. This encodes CAISGAGGGYEQYF.

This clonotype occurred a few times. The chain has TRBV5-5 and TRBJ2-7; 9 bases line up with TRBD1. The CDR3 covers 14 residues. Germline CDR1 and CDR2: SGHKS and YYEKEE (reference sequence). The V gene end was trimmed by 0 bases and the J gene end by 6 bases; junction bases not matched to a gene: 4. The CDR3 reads CASSLDRGLGEQYF. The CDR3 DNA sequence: TGTGCCAGCAGCTTGGACAGGGGGCTGGGCGAGCAGTACTTC.